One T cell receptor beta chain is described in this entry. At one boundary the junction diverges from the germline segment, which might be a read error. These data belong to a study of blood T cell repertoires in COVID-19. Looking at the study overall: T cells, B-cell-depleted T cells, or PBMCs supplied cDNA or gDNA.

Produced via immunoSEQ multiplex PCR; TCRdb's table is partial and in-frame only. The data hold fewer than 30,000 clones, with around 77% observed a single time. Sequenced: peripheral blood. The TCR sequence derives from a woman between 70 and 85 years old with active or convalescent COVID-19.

In DNA form, the CDR3 reads TGTGCCAGCAGTTACTCGGGAAGGGGGCAAGGGACCCAGTACTTC. Translation: CASSYSGRGQGTQYF. The V and J genes are TRBV6-5 and TRBJ2-5; 7 bases line up with TRBD1. The CDR3 runs 15 residues. The germline gives CDR1 MNHEY, CDR2 SVGAGI.